A single sample gave rise to the 25 T cell receptor beta chains below, sequenced in a study of cytomegalovirus exposure and HLA in healthy donors. The PCR had 60 Vbeta and 13 Jbeta primers. The method was immunoSEQ multiplex PCR; TCRdb's version includes in-frame clones alone and lacks a portion of them. The sample gives around 200,000 clones, 82% of which show up once; 4.5% to 7% is in the top ten. Sequenced material: PBMCs. These receptors originate from a middle-aged man in good health and CMV-seropositive.

This chain links TRBV12-5 with TRBJ1-5; D possibly corresponds to TRBD1 (6 bases). Germline CDR1 LGHNT, CDR2 FRNRAP. The V gene lost 0 bases and the J gene lost 10 bases, with 13 bases spanning the gap. This CDR3 comprises 14 residues. DNA of the CDR3: TGTGCTAGTGGTTTGGTCGGGACACAGAGCCCCCAGCATTTT. This encodes CASGLVGTQSPQHF.

V is TRBV15 and J is TRBJ2-2, with 8 bases matching TRBD2. With 0 bases clipped from V and 4 bases from J, the junction kept 7 bases outside the gene matches. CDR1 is LNHNV, CDR2 YYDKDF, per germline (reference sequence). CDR3 size: 17 residues. The chain's CDR3 is CATSRDSGGETTGELFF. The DNA of the CDR3 is TGTGCCACCAGCAGAGATTCCGGGGGGGAAACCACCGGGGAGCTGTTTTTT.

The chain carries TRBV29-1 and TRBJ2-5; 11 bases align to TRBD1. The trim removed 7 bases at V and 4 bases at J, leaving 8 bases unmatched. This CDR3 has 14 amino acids. CDR1 SQVTM and CDR2 ANQGSEA come from the germline V gene. The CDR3 DNA reads TGCAGCGCCGTCGGGACAGGGGGACGAGAGACCCAGTACTTC. This sequence encodes CSAVGTGGRETQYF.

V is TRBV18 and J is TRBJ1-2; D not certain. Trimming took 3 bases from V and 4 from J, leaving 12 bases between them. The germline gives CDR1 KGHSH, CDR2 LQKENI. The CDR3 length is 14 residues. The CDR3 DNA is TGTGCCAGCTCACCTCGGTCGGAGGGCTATGGCTACACCTTC. The encoded protein is CASSPRSEGYGYTF.

The genes are TRBV27 and TRBJ2-1; the D is unclear. CDR3 length equals 14 residues. Germline V gene data show CDR1 as MNHEY and CDR2 as SMNVEV (reference sequence). Deletions cut 5 bases from V and 4 bases from J, with 12 bases between. CDR3 residues: CASSPDSPYNEQFF. The DNA of the CDR3 is TGTGCCAGCAGTCCTGACTCCCCGTACAATGAGCAGTTCTTC.

J is TRBJ1-1 and V is TRBV5-1, with D possibly matching TRBD1 (5 bases). V was cut by 4 bases and J by 0 bases, with 19 bases left in between. The CDR3 has 17 amino acids. Germline V CDR1 and CDR2: SGHRS, YFSETQ. This chain's CDR3 is CASSLQTRGSVNTEAFF. The CDR3 DNA reads as TGCGCCAGCAGCCTCCAGACTCGGGGGTCGGTGAACACTGAAGCTTTCTTT.

This sequence joins TRBV27 and TRBJ1-5; D is uncertain. The V end was cut by 2 bases, the J end by 4 bases, with 12 bases between. From germline, CDR1 is MNHEY and CDR2 SMNVEV (reference sequence). The CDR3 covers 15 residues. CDR3 sequence reads: CASSLSRGGNQPQHF. CDR3 nucleotide sequence: TGTGCCAGCAGTTTAAGCCGGGGTGGAAATCAGCCCCAGCATTTT.

This rearrangement joins TRBV7-2 to TRBJ1-1; D gene ambiguous. The CDR3 spans 14 residues. Germline-derived CDR1 and CDR2 are SGHTA and FQGNSA. Trimming took off 1 base at V and 1 base at J, with 7 bases between the two ends. The CDR3: CASSLGRSNTEAFF. The CDR3 DNA follows: TGTGCCAGCAGCTTAGGGCGGTCGAACACTGAAGCTTTCTTT.

This clone was recorded a few times. The rearrangement links TRBV9 to TRBJ1-5; weak D call: TRBD1 (6 bases). Trimming pared 2 bases from V and 3 bases from J, leaving 12 bases between. The germline CDR1 and CDR2 sequences are SGDLS and YYNGEE. CDR3 length equals 15 residues. DNA for the CDR3: TGTGCCAGCAGCGTGACAGGTTTGGACAATCAGCCCCAGCATTTT. It codes for CASSVTGLDNQPQHF.

The rearrangement links TRBV5-6 to TRBJ2-2, with 12 bases fitting TRBD1. The CDR3 runs 16 residues. Looked up from germline, CDR1 is SGHDT and CDR2 is YYEEEE. V was pared by 3 bases and J by 6 bases, with 6 bases of the junction left unmatched. CDR3 protein: CASSSSGTGGAGELFF. CDR3 nucleotides: TGTGCCAGCAGCTCTTCCGGGACAGGGGGCGCCGGGGAGCTGTTTTTT.

This sequence joins TRBV10-3 and TRBJ2-7; 8 positions agree with TRBD2. The CDR3 contains 14 residues. V lost 7 bases, J lost 3 bases, and 8 bases stayed unmatched. Germline V gene data show CDR1 as ENHRY and CDR2 as SYGVKD. Written as DNA, the CDR3 is TGTGCCATCATGTCGGGGGGGCGTTACTACGAGCAGTACTTC. Translated, it gives CAIMSGGRYYEQYF.

This rearrangement joins TRBV29-1 to TRBJ2-1, with TRBD2 matching 10 bases. V trimming: 8 bases; J trimming: 4 bases; junction bases outside the gene matches: 5. The CDR3 loop spans 13 amino acids. Germline V lookup: CDR1 SQVTM, CDR2 ANQGSEA. CDR3 loop: CSSRTSGYNEQFF. DNA of the CDR3: TGCAGCTCAAGGACTAGCGGATACAATGAGCAGTTCTTC.

The chain carries TRBV11-2 and TRBJ2-1; 9 nucleotides match TRBD2. V gave up 1 base and J gave up 15 bases; unmatched junction bases: 10. The V gene's germline CDR1 is SGHAT and CDR2 FQNNGV. The CDR3 spans 14 residues. Written as DNA, the CDR3 is TGTGCCAGCAGCTTAGGAGATAGCGGGAGATTGGGGTTCTTC. This codes for CASSLGDSGRLGFF.

This sequence joins TRBV19 and TRBJ2-1, with TRBD2 identical over 7 bases. Per germline, CDR1 LNHDA and CDR2 SQIVND (reference sequence). There are 15 residues in the CDR3. V shed 1 base, J shed 3 bases, and the junction held 3 bases outside the gene matches. CDR3 region: CASSIVAGHYNEQFF. The DNA of the CDR3 is TGTGCCAGTAGTATAGTAGCGGGCCACTACAATGAGCAGTTCTTC. Together with reference TRBV19 and TRBJ2-1, the CDR3 gives the full variable domain: DGGITQSPKYLFRKEGQNVTLSCEQNLNHDAMYWYRQDPGQGLRLIYYSQIVNDFQKGDIAEGYSVSREKKESFPLTVTSAQKNPTAFYLCASSIVAGHYNEQFFGPGTRLTVL.

The chain carries TRBV5-6 and TRBJ2-3, with 12 nucleotides matching TRBD2. Germline-derived CDR1 and CDR2 are SGHDT and YYEEEE. The junction had 12 bases not matched to a gene; V was cut back by 1 base and J by 6 bases. The CDR3 extends over 18 amino acids. The CDR3 protein is CASSLPGKTSGSSDTQYF. CDR3 bases: TGTGCCAGCAGCTTGCCTGGGAAGACTAGCGGGAGTTCGGATACGCAGTATTTT.

This chain links TRBV2 with TRBJ2-2; TRBD2 matches at 9 bases. Germline V CDR1 and CDR2: SNHLY, FYNNEI. V was clipped by 9 bases and J by 3 bases; unmatched bases: 8. The length of the CDR3 is 15 residues. The CDR3 coding sequence is TGTGCCAGGACCGGGGCGGGAGGGGACACCGGGGAGCTGTTTTTT. This sequence encodes CARTGAGGDTGELFF.

The chain is built from TRBV5-5 and TRBJ2-5; D possibly corresponds to TRBD1 (6 bases). V lost 0 bases and J lost 2, with 8 bases in between. This CDR3 contains 14 residues. Per germline, CDR1 SGHKS and CDR2 YYEKEE (reference sequence). CDR3 in amino acids: CASSLVGTQETQYF. The CDR3, as DNA: TGTGCCAGCAGCTTGGTGGGGACACAAGAGACCCAGTACTTC.

The V gene is TRBV7-8, the J gene TRBJ1-4; TRBD1 aligns across 10 bases. This CDR3 is built from 16 residues. The junction had 7 bases not matched to a gene; V was cut back by 1 base and J by 8 bases. Per the germline V gene, CDR1 is SGHVS and CDR2 is FQNEAQ. This CDR3 reads CASSLEGQGMEEKLFF. The CDR3 bases are TGTGCCAGCAGCTTAGAGGGACAGGGGATGGAGGAAAAACTGTTTTTT.

This chain joins TRBV5-1 and TRBJ2-1; D gene unclear. Trimming took 0 bases from V and 13 from J, leaving 8 bases between them. The CDR3 runs 11 residues. Germline lookup yields CDR1 SGHRS and CDR2 YFSETQ. As DNA, the CDR3 is TGCGCCAGCAGCTTGGAGTTAGTTCAGTTCTTC. Translated, it gives CASSLELVQFF.

J is TRBJ2-2 and V is TRBV19; 11 positions match TRBD1. CDR3 length equals 14 residues. CDR1 is LNHDA and CDR2 is SQIVND in the germline V gene (reference sequence). V shed 7 bases and J 7 bases; nucleotides not matched to a gene: 5. This chain's CDR3 is CASIGQGAVGELFF. CDR3 DNA: TGTGCCAGTATTGGACAGGGGGCCGTCGGGGAGCTGTTTTTT.

V usage is TRBV4-1 and J usage is TRBJ2-3; 7 bases align to TRBD2. V shed 0 bases and J 5 bases; nucleotides not matched to a gene: 17. The CDR3 loop spans 19 amino acids. Germline CDR1 reads MGHRA; CDR2 reads YSYEKL. CDR3 region: CASSQEHIVFSGGGDTQYF. For the CDR3, the DNA is TGCGCCAGCAGCCAAGAGCATATCGTCTTTTCGGGAGGAGGAGATACGCAGTATTTT.

The V and J genes are TRBV7-6 and TRBJ2-7; the D gene is possibly TRBD2 (5 bases). Germline V CDR1 and CDR2: SGHVS, FNYEAQ. CDR3 length equals 13 residues. V lost 5 bases to trimming and J lost 2 bases, with 10 bases between them. CDR3: CASSISGTYEQYF. The CDR3 nucleotides read TGTGCCAGCAGCATAAGCGGAACCTACGAGCAGTACTTC.

This clone was seen only a few times. The rearrangement uses TRBV19 and TRBJ1-2, with TRBD1 matching over 7 bases. From germline, CDR1 is LNHDA and CDR2 SQIVND (reference sequence). Trimming cost V 5 bases and J 4 bases; bases outside gene matches: 1. The CDR3 sequence is 12 residues long. The chain's CDR3 is CASSWTGYGYTF. CDR3 nucleotides: TGTGCCAGTAGTTGGACAGGCTATGGCTACACCTTC. Variable domain in full (rest from reference TRBV19 and TRBJ1-2): DGGITQSPKYLFRKEGQNVTLSCEQNLNHDAMYWYRQDPGQGLRLIYYSQIVNDFQKGDIAEGYSVSREKKESFPLTVTSAQKNPTAFYLCASSWTGYGYTFGSGTRLTVV.

V gene TRBV30 combines with J gene TRBJ2-3; 13 bases line up with TRBD2. The CDR3 runs 16 residues. Germline V gives CDR1 GTSNPN, CDR2 SVGIG (reference sequence). J gave up 7 bases and V 2 bases, and 9 bases lay outside the gene matches. This CDR3 reads CAWSLGLAGEGHTQYF. DNA of the CDR3: TGTGCCTGGAGTCTCGGACTAGCGGGAGAGGGGCATACGCAGTATTTT.

V is TRBV6-1 and J is TRBJ1-4; no definite D call. The germline V gene encodes CDR1 MNHNS and CDR2 SASEGT. The V end lost 7 bases, the J end lost 7 bases, and 16 bases lay between the germline ends. The CDR3 spans 14 residues. CDR3 sequence: CASTTRGGTEKLFF. Written as DNA, the CDR3 is TGTGCCAGCACCACTCGGGGAGGCACTGAAAAACTGTTTTTT.